Shown below are 22 T cell receptor beta chains from a single sample sequenced in a study. TCRdb called the 5' RACE reads again in MiXCR, with one record for every CDR3 protein. The sample shows over 30,000 distinct CDR3 sequences, roughly 26% of them seen only once. Sequenced material: naive CD4+ T cells sorted from a lymph node. Sample subset: naive CD4+ T cells, CD4+CD45RA+CD25-. These receptors originate from a female donor with breast cancer.

This clonotype turned up a few times. The rearrangement joins TRBV2 to TRBJ2-6, with a tentative D call TRBD1 (6 bases). This CDR3 is built from 16 residues. The V end was cut by 3 bases, the J end by 1 base, with 10 bases between. Germline V gene data show CDR1 as SNHLY and CDR2 as FYNNEI. CDR3 amino acids: CASSDRGESGANVLTF. For the CDR3, the DNA is TGTGCCAGCAGTGACAGGGGAGAGTCTGGGGCCAACGTCCTGACTTTC. The full variable domain, its missing parts supplied by reference TRBV2 and TRBJ2-6, is EPEVTQTPSHQVTQMGQEVILRCVPISNHLYFYWYRQILGQKVEFLVSFYNNEISEKSEIFDDQFSVERPDGSNFTLKIRSTKLEDSAMYFCASSDRGESGANVLTFGAGSRLTVL.

The table lists this clonotype with a few counts. V is TRBV12-3 or TRBV12-4 and J is TRBJ2-1; D tentatively fits TRBD1 or TRBD2 (6 bases each). There are 14 residues in the CDR3. The V and J ends lost 3 bases and 9 bases respectively, with 15 bases between them. The CDR3 loop is CASSFEGGSGEQFF. Here the CDR3 DNA reads TGTGCCAGCAGTTTCGAAGGGGGGTCTGGTGAGCAGTTCTTC.

The table lists this clonotype with a few counts. A read error may explain this, as a much larger clone is one base away. The chain is built from TRBV5-1 and TRBJ2-2; D remains ambiguous. Germline values: CDR1 SGHRS, CDR2 YFSETQ. This CDR3 contains 14 residues. CDR3 in amino acids: CTSSLKVNTGELFF. The DNA for the CDR3 is TGCACCAGCAGCTTAAAGGTGAACACCGGGGAGCTGTTTTTT.

This clonotype was counted a few times. The chain links TRBV18 to TRBJ2-3, with TRBD1 matching 8 bases. The CDR3 runs 14 residues. V shed 5 bases and J 1 base; nucleotides not matched to a gene: 2. The germline gives CDR1 KGHSH, CDR2 LQKENI. CDR3 coding DNA: TGTGCCAGCTCAAAGACAGGGGGCACAGATACGCAGTATTTT. This gives the protein CASSKTGGTDTQYF.

This chain links TRBV21-1 with TRBJ2-7; the D call TRBD1 from the table was never checked on the DNA. TRBV21-1 is given as a pseudogene. CDR3 length equals 18 residues. In DNA, the CDR3 is TGTGCCAGCAGCAGTCGGCCGAGTTCGTACAGGGGGCGCGGTGAGCAGTACTTC. Its translation is CASSSRPSSYRGRGEQYF.

This clonotype was observed many times. This chain connects TRBV9 to TRBJ2-3; D is tentatively TRBD1 or TRBD2 (6 bases each). The length of the CDR3 is 16 residues. V dropped 0 bases and J dropped 0 bases, with 11 bases sitting between them. Germline loops: CDR1 SGDLS, CDR2 YYNGEE. This CDR3 is CASSVGTGTSTDTQYF. In nucleotides, the CDR3 is TGTGCCAGCAGCGTAGGCACAGGGACTAGCACAGATACGCAGTATTTT.

This clonotype was counted between two and nine times. V gene TRBV5-6 combines with J gene TRBJ2-1; D call uncertain. CDR1 is SGHDT, CDR2 YYEEEE, per germline. Deletions cut 1 base from V and 3 bases from J, with 2 bases between. This CDR3 has 12 residues. The CDR3 sequence: CASSLYYNEQFF. CDR3 bases: TGTGCCAGCAGCTTGTACTACAATGAGCAGTTCTTC.

This clonotype was counted a few times. This chain uses TRBV13 with TRBJ2-6, with 9 bases that match TRBD1. This CDR3 contains 18 residues. Looked up from germline, CDR1 is PRHDT and CDR2 is FYEKMQ (reference sequence). J was trimmed by 1 base and V by 5 bases; bases with no gene match: 9. The CDR3 DNA sequence: TGTGCCAGCAGCCAGAGGGGACAGGGTGTTTCTGGGGCCAACGTCCTGACTTTC. Translation gives CASSQRGQGVSGANVLTF.

About this clonotype: Compared with germline, one end of the junction differs, possibly owing to a read error. The chain employs TRBV4-2 and TRBJ1-1; D ambiguous. CDR1 and CDR2 from the germline V gene are LGHNA and YNFKEQ. This CDR3 comprises 14 residues. The DNA for the CDR3 is TGCGCCAGCAGCCAAGGTGGCAGCAACACTGAAGCTTTCTTT. This sequence encodes CASSQGGSNTEAFF.

Ten or more counts support this clonotype. The chain has TRBV4-2 and TRBJ2-1; the D is unclear. This CDR3 is 13 amino acids long. Germline CDR1 reads LGHNA; CDR2 reads YNFKEQ. The ends were cut back, 3 bases at V and 6 bases at J, with 9 bases in the middle. CDR3 loop: CASSQHSGNEQFF. CDR3 sequence (DNA): TGTGCCAGCAGCCAGCATTCAGGCAATGAGCAGTTCTTC.

V gene TRBV20-1 combines with J gene TRBJ2-1; D perhaps matches TRBD2 (5 bases). The CDR3 contains 13 residues. Trimming removed 3 bases from V and 11 bases from J, with 17 bases in between. Germline V gene data show CDR1 as DFQATT and CDR2 as SNEGSKA (reference sequence). The chain's CDR3 is CSASDPGENKQFF. The CDR3 DNA is TGCAGTGCTAGTGACCCCGGGGAGAATAAGCAGTTCTTC.

By share, this clonotype ranks as medium-sized. The chain recombines TRBV5-1 with TRBJ2-7; TRBD1 aligns across 8 bases. Germline CDR1 is SGHRS and CDR2 is YFSETQ. CDR3 length equals 14 residues. With 5 bases clipped from V and 4 bases from J, the junction kept 8 bases outside the gene matches. This CDR3 reads CASRDRTGRYEQYF. The CDR3 DNA reads as TGCGCCAGCAGGGATAGGACAGGGCGGTACGAGCAGTACTTC. The complete variable domain, with remaining parts taken from reference TRBV5-1 and TRBJ2-7, reads KAGVTQTPRYLIKTRGQQVTLSCSPISGHRSVSWYQQTPGQGLQFLFEYFSETQRNKGNFPGRFSGRQFSNSRSEMNVSTLELGDSALYLCASRDRTGRYEQYFGPGTRLTVT.

The chain is built from TRBV15 and TRBJ2-3; D perhaps matches TRBD1 (5 bases). The CDR3 has 16 amino acids. CDR1 and CDR2 (germline): LNHNV, YYDKDF (reference sequence). Between the trimmed V and J ends, which lost 0 bases and 6 bases, there was a span of 16 bases. CDR3: CATSRDRTLLGDTQYF. Here the CDR3 DNA reads TGTGCCACCAGCAGAGATAGGACACTCCTGGGGGATACGCAGTATTTT.

This clonotype was detected ten times or more. The chain links TRBV6-1 to TRBJ2-1; D is undetermined. V gave up 6 bases and J gave up 0 bases, with 12 bases separating them. Germline V gives CDR1 MNHNS, CDR2 SASEGT. The CDR3 runs 15 residues. CDR3 nucleotides: TGTGCCAGCAGGGTGGGCCGGACCTCCTACAATGAGCAGTTCTTC. This translates into CASRVGRTSYNEQFF.

This clonotype was observed a handful of times. CDR3 bases: TGCGCCAGCAGCTTGGGGTCTCAGAGTACAGAGACCCAGTACTTC. Amino acid sequence: CASSLGSQSTETQYF. V is TRBV5-1 and J is TRBJ2-5; no definite D call. V was pared by 0 bases and J by 4 bases, with 13 bases between. Per germline, CDR1 SGHRS and CDR2 YFSETQ. This CDR3 has 15 residues.

In the case of this clonotype: A much larger clone lies a single base off, so this may be a read error. The V gene is TRBV6-5, the J gene TRBJ2-2; 7 bases fit TRBD1. From germline, CDR1 is MNHEY and CDR2 SVGAGI. The CDR3 extends over 13 amino acids. The V gene end was trimmed by 8 bases and the J gene end by 6 bases; junction bases not matched to a gene: 6. CDR3 DNA: TGTGCCAGCGGACAGGAGATGGCCGGGGAGCTGTTTTTT. As protein: CASGQEMAGELFF.

The chain recombines TRBV12-3 or TRBV12-4 with TRBJ2-2, with D unclear. The CDR3 is 14 residues long. V was pared by 6 bases and J by 0 bases, with 8 bases between. The CDR3 loop reads CASRALANTGELFF. CDR3 coding DNA: TGTGCCAGCAGAGCCCTCGCGAACACCGGGGAGCTGTTTTTT.

Turning to this clonotype: A much larger clonotype is one base distant, so this may be a read error. The rearrangement links TRBV20-1 to TRBJ1-5, with a weak D call TRBD1 (5 bases). Germline V CDR1 and CDR2: DFQATT, SNEGSKA (reference sequence). The CDR3 covers 14 residues. The chain's CDR3 is CSAMGGTGSQTQHF. In nucleotides, the CDR3 is TGCAGTGCTATGGGCGGGACTGGAAGTCAGACCCAGCATTTT.

The V call is TRBV3-1, the J call TRBJ2-2, with D perhaps matching TRBD1 (6 bases). CDR3 size: 17 residues. Germline V gene sequence: CDR1 LGHDT, CDR2 YNNKEL (reference sequence). V lost 4 bases and J lost 5, with 20 bases in between. CDR3: CASSPIRPQGWTGELFF. As DNA, the CDR3 is TGTGCCAGCAGCCCAATCAGGCCGCAGGGGTGGACCGGGGAGCTGTTTTTT.

Notes on this clonotype: A read error is possible here, since a much larger clone lies one base away. The rearrangement links TRBV29-1 to TRBJ1-5, with 8 bases lining up with TRBD1. There are 14 residues in the CDR3. Germline CDR1 and CDR2: SQVTM and ANQGSEA. CDR3 bases: TGCGGCGTGGCGGACAGGGACAGCAATCAGCCCCAGCATTTT. Protein sequence: CGVADRDSNQPQHF.

Many counts were recorded for this clonotype. The chain links TRBV27 to TRBJ2-3; D is unresolved. The CDR3 is 13 residues long. Trimming removed 9 bases from V and 2 bases from J, with 12 bases in between. The germline V gene encodes CDR1 MNHEY and CDR2 SMNVEV (reference sequence). The CDR3 protein is CASMVRATDTQYF. CDR3 DNA sequence: TGTGCCAGTATGGTAAGGGCCACAGATACGCAGTATTTT.

The chain is built from TRBV28 and TRBJ1-2; possibly TRBD1 for D (5 bases). The germline CDR1 and CDR2 sequences are MDHEN and SYDVKM. This CDR3 has 15 residues. V was trimmed by 5 bases and J by 6 bases, leaving 19 bases between them. In nucleotides, the CDR3 is TGTGCCAGCAGTCCGACCACCCAGGGACCCGATGGCTACACCTTC. Its translation: CASSPTTQGPDGYTF.